This T cell receptor (beta chain) was captured in a study of cytomegalovirus exposure and HLA in healthy donors. Study at large: Of the donors genotyped, several hundred in all, around 76% fell in the Caucasian-associated ancestry cluster.

Study-wide findings and caveats: Most TCR beta V segments were productive about 87% or about 30% of the time in an earlier analysis. Across donors, sequencing depth was assumed by presence/absence analyses to be roughly uniform. Analysis was carried out at a later point, and it linked a missense DCLRE1C variant to TCR beta V- and J-gene trimming.

With 60 Vbeta and 13 Jbeta primers, the PCR was carried out. Only in-frame clones appear in the TCRdb table, and some are missing; sequencing was by immunoSEQ multiplex PCR. The sample records around 210,000 clones, approximately 85% being singletons. Comment on this clone: The antigen remains unidentified.

Sequenced sample: PBMCs. This receptor was identified in a girl aged 2-15 years in good health and CMV-seronegative.

CDR3 DNA sequence: TGCGCCAGTCCTTCCCGGGAACCCAATGAAAAACTGTTTTTT. Amino acid sequence: CASPSREPNEKLFF. This sequence joins TRBV5-1 and TRBJ1-4; D remains ambiguous. The V end lost 8 bases, the J end lost 5 bases, and 16 bases lay between the germline ends. The CDR3 extends over 14 amino acids. The germline gives CDR1 SGHRS, CDR2 YFSETQ.